These T cell receptor beta chains were read from a single sample in a study of blood T cell repertoires in COVID-19. This table comes from immunoSEQ multiplex PCR, and its TCRdb copy is limited to in-frame clones, with some not included. The sample shows around 42,000 clones, more than 75% of them seen only once. The sequencing input was peripheral blood. These receptors were obtained from a man in his 70s with active or convalescent COVID-19. The CDR3 runs from the conserved cysteine through the conserved F or W. The D gene is left open where the match is weak.

NA,TRBV6-5,TRBJ2-7,CASSTHYEQYF
TRBD1,TRBV27,TRBJ1-2,CASSLGGQGGYGYTF
TRBD1,TRBV14,TRBJ2-3,CASSPLTGFGDTQYF
NA,TRBV4-1,TRBJ2-7,CASSQVAGTSYEQYF
NA,TRBV5-1,TRBJ1-1,CASNWGSGNTEAFF
TRBD1,TRBV2,TRBJ1-2,CASSDTGVDYGYTF
NA,TRBV5-1,TRBJ2-1,CASSSGRGDEQFF
NA,TRBV5-1,TRBJ2-5,CASSLRTNRRVRETQYF
TRBD1,TRBV30,TRBJ2-7,CASTGTYEQYF
TRBD1,TRBV7-9,TRBJ1-2,CASSHRDSNYGYTF
NA,TRBV2,TRBJ1-1,CASGTDMNTEAFF
TRBD1,TRBV6-6,TRBJ1-1,CASTDRGPTEAFF